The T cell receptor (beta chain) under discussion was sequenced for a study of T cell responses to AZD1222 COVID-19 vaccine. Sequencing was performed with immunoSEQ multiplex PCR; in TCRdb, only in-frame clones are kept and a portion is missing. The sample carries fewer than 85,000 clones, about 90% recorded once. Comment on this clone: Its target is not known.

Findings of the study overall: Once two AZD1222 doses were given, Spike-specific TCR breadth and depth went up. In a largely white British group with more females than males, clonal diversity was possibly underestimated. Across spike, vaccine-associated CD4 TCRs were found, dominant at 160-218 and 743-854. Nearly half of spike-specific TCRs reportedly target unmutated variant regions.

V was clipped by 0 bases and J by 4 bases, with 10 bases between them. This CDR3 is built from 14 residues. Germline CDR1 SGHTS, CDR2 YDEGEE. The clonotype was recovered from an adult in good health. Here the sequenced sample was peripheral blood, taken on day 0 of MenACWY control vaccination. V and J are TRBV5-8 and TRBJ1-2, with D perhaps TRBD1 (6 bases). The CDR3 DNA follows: TGTGCCAGCAGCTTGGGGGGGGGCAGCTATGGCTACACCTTC. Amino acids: CASSLGGGSYGYTF. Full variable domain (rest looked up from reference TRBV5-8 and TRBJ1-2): EAGVTQSPTHLIKTRGQQATLRCSPISGHTSVYWYQQALGLGLQFLLWYDEGEERNRGNFPPRFSGRQFPNYSSELNVNALELEDSALYLCASSLGGGSYGYTFGSGTRLTVV.